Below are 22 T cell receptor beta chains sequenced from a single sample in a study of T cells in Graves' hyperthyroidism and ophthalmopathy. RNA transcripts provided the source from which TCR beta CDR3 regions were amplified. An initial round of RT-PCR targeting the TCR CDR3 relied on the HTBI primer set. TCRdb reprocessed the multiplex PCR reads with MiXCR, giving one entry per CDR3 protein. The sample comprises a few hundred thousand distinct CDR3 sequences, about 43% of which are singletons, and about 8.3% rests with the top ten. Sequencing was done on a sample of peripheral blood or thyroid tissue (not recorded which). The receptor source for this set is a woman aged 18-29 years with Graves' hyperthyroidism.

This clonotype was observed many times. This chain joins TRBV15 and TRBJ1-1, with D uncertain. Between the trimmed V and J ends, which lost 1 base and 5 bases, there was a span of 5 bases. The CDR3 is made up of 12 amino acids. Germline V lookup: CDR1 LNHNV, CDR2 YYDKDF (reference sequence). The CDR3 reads CATSRAGTEAFF. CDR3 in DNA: TGTGCCACCAGCAGAGCAGGAACTGAAGCTTTCTTT.

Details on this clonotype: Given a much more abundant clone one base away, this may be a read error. The CDR3 coding sequence is TGTGCCAGCAGTTACTCGGGAGGAGCAGGAGGCTACACCTTC. Encoded protein: CASSYSGGAGGYTF. The rearrangement joins TRBV6-5 to TRBJ1-2; no firm D call. The CDR3 is made up of 14 amino acids. The V end was cut by 0 bases, the J end by 8 bases, with 13 bases between. Germline CDR1 MNHEY, CDR2 SVGAGI.

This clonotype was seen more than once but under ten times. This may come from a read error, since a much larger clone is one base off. The CDR3 loop reads CASRKVGVLEAQYF. In DNA, the CDR3 is TGTGCCAGCAGGAAGGTTGGGGTGCTAGAGGCCCAGTACTTC. V is TRBV12-3 or TRBV12-4 and J is TRBJ2-5; no definite D call. The CDR3 contains 14 residues.

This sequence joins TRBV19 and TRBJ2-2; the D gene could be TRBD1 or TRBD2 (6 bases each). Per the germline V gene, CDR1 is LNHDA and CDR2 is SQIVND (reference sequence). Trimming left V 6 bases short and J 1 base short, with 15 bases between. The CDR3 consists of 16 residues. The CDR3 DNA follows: TGTGCCAGTAGCCCCGAGGAGGGGGAGAACACCGGGGAGCTGTTTTTT. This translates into CASSPEEGENTGELFF.

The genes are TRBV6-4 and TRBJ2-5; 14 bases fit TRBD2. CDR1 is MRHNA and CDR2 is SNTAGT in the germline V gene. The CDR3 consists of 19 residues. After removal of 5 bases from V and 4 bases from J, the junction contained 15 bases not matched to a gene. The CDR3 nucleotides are TGTGCCAGCAGTCACCAGGGACTAGCGGGAGTAACTAGGGGAGAGACCCAGTACTTC. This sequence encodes CASSHQGLAGVTRGETQYF.

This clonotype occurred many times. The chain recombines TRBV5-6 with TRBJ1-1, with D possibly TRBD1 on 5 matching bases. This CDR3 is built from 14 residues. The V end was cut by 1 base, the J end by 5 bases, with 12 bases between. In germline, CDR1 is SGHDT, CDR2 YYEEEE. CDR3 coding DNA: TGTGCCAGCAGCTTGTTGGGGGGGGGAACTGAAGCTTTCTTT. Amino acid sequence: CASSLLGGGTEAFF.

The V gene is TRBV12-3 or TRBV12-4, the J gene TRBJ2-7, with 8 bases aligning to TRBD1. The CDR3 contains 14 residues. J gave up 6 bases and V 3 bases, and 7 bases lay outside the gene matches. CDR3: CASSFYGQGSEQYF. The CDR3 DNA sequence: TGTGCCAGCAGTTTCTACGGACAGGGTAGCGAGCAGTACTTC.

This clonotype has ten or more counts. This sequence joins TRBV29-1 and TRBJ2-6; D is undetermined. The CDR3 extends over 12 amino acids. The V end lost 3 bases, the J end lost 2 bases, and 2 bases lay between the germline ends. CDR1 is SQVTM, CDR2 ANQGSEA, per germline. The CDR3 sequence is CSVDTGANVLTF. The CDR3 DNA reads TGCAGCGTTGATACTGGGGCCAACGTCCTGACTTTC.

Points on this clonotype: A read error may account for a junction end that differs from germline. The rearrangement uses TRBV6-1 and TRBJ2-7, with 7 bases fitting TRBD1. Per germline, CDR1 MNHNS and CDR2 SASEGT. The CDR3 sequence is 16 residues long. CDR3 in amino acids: CTSSPTPTGNTYEQYF. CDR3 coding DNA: TGTACCAGCAGCCCCACCCCGACAGGGAATACCTACGAGCAGTACTTC.

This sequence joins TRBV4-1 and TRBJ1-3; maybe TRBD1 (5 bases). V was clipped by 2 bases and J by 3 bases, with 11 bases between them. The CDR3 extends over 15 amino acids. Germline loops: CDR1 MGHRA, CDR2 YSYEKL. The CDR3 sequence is CASSQQGFLGNTIYF. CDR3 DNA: TGCGCCAGCAGCCAACAGGGATTTCTTGGAAACACCATATATTTT.

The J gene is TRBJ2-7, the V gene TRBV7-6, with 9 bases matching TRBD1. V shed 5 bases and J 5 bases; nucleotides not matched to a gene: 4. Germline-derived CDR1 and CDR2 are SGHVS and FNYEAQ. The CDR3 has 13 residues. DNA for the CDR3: TGTGCCAGCAGCAGGGGACAGGGCCACGAGCAGTACTTC. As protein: CASSRGQGHEQYF.

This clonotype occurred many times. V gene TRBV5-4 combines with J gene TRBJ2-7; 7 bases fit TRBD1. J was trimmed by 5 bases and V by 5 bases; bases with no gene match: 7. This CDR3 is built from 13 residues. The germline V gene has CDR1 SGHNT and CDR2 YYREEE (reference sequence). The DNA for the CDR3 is TGTGCCAGCAGGGGACAGAGAGGCAACGAGCAGTACTTC. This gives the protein CASRGQRGNEQYF. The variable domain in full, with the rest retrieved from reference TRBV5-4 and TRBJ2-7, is ETGVTQSPTHLIKTRGQQVTLRCSSQSGHNTVSWYQQALGQGPQFIFQYYREEENGRGNFPPRFSGLQFPNYSSELNVNALELDDSALYLCASRGQRGNEQYFGPGTRLTVT.

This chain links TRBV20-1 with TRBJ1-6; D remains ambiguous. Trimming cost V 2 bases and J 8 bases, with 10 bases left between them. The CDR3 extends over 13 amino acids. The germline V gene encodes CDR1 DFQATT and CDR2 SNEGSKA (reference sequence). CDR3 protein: CSARLGSYSPLHF. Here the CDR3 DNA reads TGCAGTGCTAGACTGGGGAGTTATTCACCCCTCCACTTT.

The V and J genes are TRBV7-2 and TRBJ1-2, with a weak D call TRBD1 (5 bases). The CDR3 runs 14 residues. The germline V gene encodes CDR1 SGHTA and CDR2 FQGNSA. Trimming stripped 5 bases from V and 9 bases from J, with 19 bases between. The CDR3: CASSSAGLYDSYTF. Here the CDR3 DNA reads TGTGCCAGCAGCAGCGCGGGACTATACGATAGCTACACCTTC.

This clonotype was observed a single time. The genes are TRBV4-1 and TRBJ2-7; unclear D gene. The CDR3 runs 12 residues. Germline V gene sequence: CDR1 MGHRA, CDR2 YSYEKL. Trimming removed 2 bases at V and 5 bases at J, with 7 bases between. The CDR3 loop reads CASSQSGDEQYF. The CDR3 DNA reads TGCGCCAGCAGCCAAAGTGGGGACGAGCAGTACTTC.

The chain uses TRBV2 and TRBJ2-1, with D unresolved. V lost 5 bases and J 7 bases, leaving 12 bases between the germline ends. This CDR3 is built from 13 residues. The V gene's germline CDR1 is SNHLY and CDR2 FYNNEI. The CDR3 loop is CASSYSSQNEQFF. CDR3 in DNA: TGTGCCAGCAGTTACTCTTCCCAGAATGAGCAGTTCTTC.

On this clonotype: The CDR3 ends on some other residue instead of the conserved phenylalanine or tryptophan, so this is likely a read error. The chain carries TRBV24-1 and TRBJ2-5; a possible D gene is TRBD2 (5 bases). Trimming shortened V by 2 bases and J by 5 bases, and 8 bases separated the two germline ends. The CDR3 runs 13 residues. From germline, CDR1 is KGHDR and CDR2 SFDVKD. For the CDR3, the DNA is TGTGCCACCAGTGATTGGAGGAAGGAGACCCAGTACCTC. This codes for CATSDWRKETQYL.

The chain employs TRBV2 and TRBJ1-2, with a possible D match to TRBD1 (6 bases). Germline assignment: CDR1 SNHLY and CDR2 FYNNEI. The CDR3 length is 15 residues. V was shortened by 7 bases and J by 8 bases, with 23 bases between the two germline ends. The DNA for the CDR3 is TGTGCCAGCACTCAAGGGGGGGCTCGCCAAGGAGGCTACACCTTC. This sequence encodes CASTQGGARQGGYTF.

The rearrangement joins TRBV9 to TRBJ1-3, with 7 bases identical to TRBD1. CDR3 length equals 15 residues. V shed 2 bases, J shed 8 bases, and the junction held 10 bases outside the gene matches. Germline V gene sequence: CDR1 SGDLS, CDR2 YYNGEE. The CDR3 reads CASSVGTVYGYTIYF. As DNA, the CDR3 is TGTGCCAGCAGCGTCGGGACAGTGTACGGCTACACCATATATTTT.

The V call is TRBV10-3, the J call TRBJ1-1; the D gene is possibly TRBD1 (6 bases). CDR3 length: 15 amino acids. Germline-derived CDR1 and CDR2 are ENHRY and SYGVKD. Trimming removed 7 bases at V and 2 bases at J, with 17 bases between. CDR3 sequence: CAITGKAGVNTEAFF. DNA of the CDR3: TGTGCCATCACTGGGAAAGCAGGGGTCAACACTGAAGCTTTCTTT.

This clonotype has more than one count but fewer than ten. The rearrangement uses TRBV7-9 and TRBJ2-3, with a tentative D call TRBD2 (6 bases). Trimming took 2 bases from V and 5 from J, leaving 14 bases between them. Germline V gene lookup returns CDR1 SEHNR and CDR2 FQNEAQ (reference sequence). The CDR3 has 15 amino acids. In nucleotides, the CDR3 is TGTGCCAGCAGCTTACCGGGAGTGGCGGGAGATACGCAGTATTTT. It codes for CASSLPGVAGDTQYF.

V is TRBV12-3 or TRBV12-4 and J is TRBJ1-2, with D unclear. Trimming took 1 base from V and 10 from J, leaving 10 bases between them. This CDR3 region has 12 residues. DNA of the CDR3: TGTGCCAGCAGTTTAGGAAGGAGGGCCTACACCTTC. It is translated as CASSLGRRAYTF.